The sequence of this T cell receptor beta chain was determined in a study of PD-L1 blockade in urothelial cancer. Notes on the study in general: More expansion of tumor-associated blood clones, seen at 3 weeks, marked durable-benefit patients.

This clone was recorded only once. The antigen remains unidentified. CDR1 and CDR2 (germline): SGHDT, YYEEEE. CDR3 length: 17 amino acids. V dropped 4 bases and J dropped 4; count of bases not matched to a gene: 14. Specified time point: peripheral blood 6 weeks after treatment start. Locally advanced or metastatic urothelial carcinoma affected the patients. PCRs each included synthetic TCR analog templates spiked in. The protocol was immunoSEQ multiplex PCR, while the TCRdb copy is restricted to in-frame clones and leaves out a portion. The table shows about 38,000 clones, with approximately 86% occurring only once.

V gene TRBV5-6 combines with J gene TRBJ1-1, with 9 bases that match TRBD1. Sample: PBMCs, taken around atezolizumab (anti-PD-L1) treatment. The TCR was taken from a man between 60 and 75 years old with urothelial cancer. The chain's CDR3 is CASSNLPGTGWGTEAFF. The CDR3 bases are TGTGCCAGCAGCAACCTGCCCGGGACAGGGTGGGGCACTGAAGCTTTCTTT.